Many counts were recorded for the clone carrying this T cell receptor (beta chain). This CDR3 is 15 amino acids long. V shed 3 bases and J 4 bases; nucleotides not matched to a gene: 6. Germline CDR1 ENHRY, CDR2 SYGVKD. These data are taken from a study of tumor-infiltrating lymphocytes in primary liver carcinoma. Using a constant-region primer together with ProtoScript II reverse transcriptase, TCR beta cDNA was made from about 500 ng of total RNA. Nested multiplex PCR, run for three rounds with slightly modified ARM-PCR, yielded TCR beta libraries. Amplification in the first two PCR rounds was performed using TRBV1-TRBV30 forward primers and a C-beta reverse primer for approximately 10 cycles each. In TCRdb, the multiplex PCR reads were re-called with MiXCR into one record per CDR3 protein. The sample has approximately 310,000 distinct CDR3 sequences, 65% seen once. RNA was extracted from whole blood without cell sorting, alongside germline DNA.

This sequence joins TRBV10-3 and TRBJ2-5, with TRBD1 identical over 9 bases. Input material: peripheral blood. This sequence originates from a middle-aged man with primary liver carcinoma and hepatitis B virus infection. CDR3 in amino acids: CAISEPGQGGETQYF. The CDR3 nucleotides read TGTGCCATCAGTGAACCGGGACAGGGTGGAGAGACCCAGTACTTC.